This TCR beta chain was recorded in a study of sequential checkpoint blockade in melanoma. Study at large: Arm A got nivolumab then ipilimumab; arm B the reverse, 1:1.

The method was immunoSEQ multiplex PCR; TCRdb's version includes in-frame clones alone and lacks a portion of them. The sample lists tens of thousands of clones, 80% to 90% occurring once. Germline V gene sequence: CDR1 MNHNY, CDR2 SVGAGI (reference sequence). V shed 7 bases, J shed 4 bases, and the junction held 9 bases outside the gene matches. CDR3 length: 14 residues. Indicated treatment: randomized to nivolumab then ipilimumab (arm A) or the reverse (arm B). DNA-damaging chemotherapy had not been given to any patient beforehand. Sorted cells were live CD3+CD8+, lacking CD19 and CD56, from PBMCs. This chain links TRBV6-6 with TRBJ1-1; 7 bases match TRBD1. This TCR derives from a human donor with melanoma. The sample in question was CD8+ T cells sorted from blood (inferred from file names), obtained from a patient given nivolumab and ipilimumab in sequence. CDR3 sequence (DNA): TGTGCCAGCACCCAAATGACAGGGAGCACTGAAGCTTTCTTT. Its protein is CASTQMTGSTEAFF.